This T cell receptor (beta chain) came from a study of T-cell reconstitution after alpha-beta-depleted transplantation in children. Whole-study findings and limits: T-cell counts and diversity were attributed mostly to newly produced T cells one year after transplant. Surviving recipient T cells and thymic progenitors accounted for the high day-60 TCRbeta diversity observed in some patients. In patients about two months after transplant, alpha-beta T cells reportedly arose from several hundred expanded graft clones.

This CDR3 spans 15 amino acids. The V end lost 2 bases, the J end lost 3 bases, and 13 bases lay between the germline ends. Germline V gene lookup returns CDR1 ENHRY and CDR2 SYGVKD. This clonotype was found many times. The antigen is undetermined. Using unique molecular identifiers, the investigators prepared the TCRbeta library. MiXCR, applied by TCRdb to the PCR reads, yields one record per CDR3 protein. The table includes about 300,000 distinct CDR3 sequences, over 9% detected once. The rearrangement uses TRBV10-3 and TRBJ1-1, with D possibly being TRBD1 (5 bases). The input for sequencing was PBMCs, taken before TCRalphabeta/CD19-depleted stem cell transplant. This sequence was found in a boy less than two years old with acute myeloid leukemia, due to receive a stem cell transplant. CDR3 sequence reads: CAISEGTMEDTEAFF. The CDR3 DNA reads TGTGCCATCAGTGAGGGGACCATGGAGGACACTGAAGCTTTCTTT.